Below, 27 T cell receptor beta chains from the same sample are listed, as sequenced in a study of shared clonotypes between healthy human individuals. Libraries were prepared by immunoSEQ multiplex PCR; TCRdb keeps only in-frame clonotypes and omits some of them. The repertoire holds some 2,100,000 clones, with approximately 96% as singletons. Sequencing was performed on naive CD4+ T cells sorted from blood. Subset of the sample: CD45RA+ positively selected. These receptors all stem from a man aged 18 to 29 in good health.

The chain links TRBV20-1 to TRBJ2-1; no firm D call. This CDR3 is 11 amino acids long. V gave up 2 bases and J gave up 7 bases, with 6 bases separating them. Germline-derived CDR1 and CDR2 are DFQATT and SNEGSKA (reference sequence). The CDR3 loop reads CSARTQNEQFF. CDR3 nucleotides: TGCAGTGCTAGAACCCAAAATGAGCAGTTCTTC.

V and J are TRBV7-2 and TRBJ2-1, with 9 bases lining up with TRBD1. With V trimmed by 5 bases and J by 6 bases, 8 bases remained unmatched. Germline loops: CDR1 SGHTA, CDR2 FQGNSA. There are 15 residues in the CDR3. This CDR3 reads CASSPRQGGSNEQFF. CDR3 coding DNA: TGTGCCAGCAGCCCACGACAGGGGGGGTCCAATGAGCAGTTCTTC.

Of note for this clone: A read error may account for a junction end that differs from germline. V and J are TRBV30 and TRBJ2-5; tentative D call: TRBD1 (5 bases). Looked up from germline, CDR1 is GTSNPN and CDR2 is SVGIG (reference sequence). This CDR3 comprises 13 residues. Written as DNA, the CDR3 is TGTGCCTTTGTAAGGGGCGTTAAAGAGGCCCAGTACTTC. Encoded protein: CAFVRGVKEAQYF. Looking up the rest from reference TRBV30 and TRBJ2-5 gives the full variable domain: SQTIHQWPATLVQPVGSPLSLECTVEGTSNPNLYWYRQAAGRGLQLLFYSVGIGQISSEVPQNLSASRPQDRQFILSSKKLLLSDSGFYLCAFVRGVKEAQYFGPGTRLLVL.

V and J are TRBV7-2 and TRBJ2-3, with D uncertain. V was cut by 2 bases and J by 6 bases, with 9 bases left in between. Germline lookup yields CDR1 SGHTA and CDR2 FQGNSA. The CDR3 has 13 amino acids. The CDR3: CASSLTLWDTQYF. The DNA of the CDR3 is TGTGCCAGCAGCTTAACTCTTTGGGATACGCAGTATTTT. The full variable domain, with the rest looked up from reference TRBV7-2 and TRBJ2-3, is GAGVSQSPSNKVTEKGKDVELRCDPISGHTALYWYRQSLGQGLEFLIYFQGNSAPDKSGLPSDRFSAERTGGSVSTLTIQRTQQEDSAVYLCASSLTLWDTQYFGPGTRLTVL.

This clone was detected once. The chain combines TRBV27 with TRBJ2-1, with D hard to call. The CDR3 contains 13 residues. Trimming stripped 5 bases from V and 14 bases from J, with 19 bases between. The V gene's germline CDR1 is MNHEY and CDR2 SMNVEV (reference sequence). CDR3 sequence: CASSPATTPSKFF. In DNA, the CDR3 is TGTGCCAGCAGTCCAGCGACCACCCCGAGCAAGTTCTTC.

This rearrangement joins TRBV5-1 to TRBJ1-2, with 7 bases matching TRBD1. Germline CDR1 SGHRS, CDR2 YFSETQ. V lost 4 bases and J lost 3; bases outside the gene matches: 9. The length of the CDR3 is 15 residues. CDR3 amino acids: CASSGGSGGDYGYTF. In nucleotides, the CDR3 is TGCGCCAGCAGCGGAGGCTCAGGGGGAGACTATGGCTACACCTTC. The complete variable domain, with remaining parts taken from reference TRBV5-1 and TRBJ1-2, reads KAGVTQTPRYLIKTRGQQVTLSCSPISGHRSVSWYQQTPGQGLQFLFEYFSETQRNKGNFPGRFSGRQFSNSRSEMNVSTLELGDSALYLCASSGGSGGDYGYTFGSGTRLTVV.

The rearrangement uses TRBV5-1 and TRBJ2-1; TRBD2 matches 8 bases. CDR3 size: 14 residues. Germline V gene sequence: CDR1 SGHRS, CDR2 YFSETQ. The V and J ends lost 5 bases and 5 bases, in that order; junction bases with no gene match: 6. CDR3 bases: TGCGCCAGCAGAGGACTAGCAGTTCACAATGAGCAGTTCTTC. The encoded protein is CASRGLAVHNEQFF.

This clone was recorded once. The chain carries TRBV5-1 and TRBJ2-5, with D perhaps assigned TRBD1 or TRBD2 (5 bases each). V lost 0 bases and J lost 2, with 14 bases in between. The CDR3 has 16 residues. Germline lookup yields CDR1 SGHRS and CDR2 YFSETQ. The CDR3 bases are TGCGCCAGCAGCTTGGCCGGGGCAGGGCAGCAAGAGACCCAGTACTTC. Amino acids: CASSLAGAGQQETQYF.

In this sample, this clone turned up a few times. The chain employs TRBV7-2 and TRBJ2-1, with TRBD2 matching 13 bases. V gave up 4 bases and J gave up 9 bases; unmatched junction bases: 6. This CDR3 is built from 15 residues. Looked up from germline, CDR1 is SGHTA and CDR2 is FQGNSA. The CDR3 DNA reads TGTGCCAGCAGCTACGGACTAGCGGGAGTGGGTGAGCAGTTCTTC. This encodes CASSYGLAGVGEQFF.

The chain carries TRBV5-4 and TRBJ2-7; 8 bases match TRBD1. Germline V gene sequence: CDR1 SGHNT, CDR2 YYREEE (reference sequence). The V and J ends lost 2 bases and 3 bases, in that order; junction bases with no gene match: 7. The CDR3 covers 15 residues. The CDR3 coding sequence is TGTGCCAGCAGCTTCGGGGGACAGGTGAACTACGAGCAGTACTTC. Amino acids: CASSFGGQVNYEQYF.

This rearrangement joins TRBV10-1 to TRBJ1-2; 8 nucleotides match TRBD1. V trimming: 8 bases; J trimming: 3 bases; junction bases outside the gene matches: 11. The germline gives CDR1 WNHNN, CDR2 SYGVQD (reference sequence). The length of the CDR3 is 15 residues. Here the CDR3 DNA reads TGCGCCAGCCCCACGGACAGGGTGGTTGACTATGGCTACACCTTC. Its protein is CASPTDRVVDYGYTF.

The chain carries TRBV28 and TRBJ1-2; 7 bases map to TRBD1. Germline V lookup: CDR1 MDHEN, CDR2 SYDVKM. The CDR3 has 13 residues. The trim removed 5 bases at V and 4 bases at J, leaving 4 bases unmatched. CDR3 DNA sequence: TGTGCCAGCAGTGACAGGGACGCCTATGGCTACACCTTC. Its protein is CASSDRDAYGYTF.

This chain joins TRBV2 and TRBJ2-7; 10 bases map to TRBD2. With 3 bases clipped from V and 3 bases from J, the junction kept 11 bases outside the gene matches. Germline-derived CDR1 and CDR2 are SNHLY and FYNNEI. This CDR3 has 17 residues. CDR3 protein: CASSDLASSGSDYEQYF. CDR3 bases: TGTGCCAGCAGTGATTTGGCTTCTAGCGGGAGTGACTACGAGCAGTACTTC. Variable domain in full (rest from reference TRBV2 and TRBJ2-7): EPEVTQTPSHQVTQMGQEVILRCVPISNHLYFYWYRQILGQKVEFLVSFYNNEISEKSEIFDDQFSVERPDGSNFTLKIRSTKLEDSAMYFCASSDLASSGSDYEQYFGPGTRLTVT.

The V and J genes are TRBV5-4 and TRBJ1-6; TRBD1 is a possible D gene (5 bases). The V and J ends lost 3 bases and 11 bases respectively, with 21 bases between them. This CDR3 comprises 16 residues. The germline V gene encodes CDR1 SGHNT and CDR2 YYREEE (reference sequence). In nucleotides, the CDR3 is TGTGCCAGCAGCTCCCAGTATCTCCAGGGCATTACACCCCTCCACTTT. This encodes CASSSQYLQGITPLHF.

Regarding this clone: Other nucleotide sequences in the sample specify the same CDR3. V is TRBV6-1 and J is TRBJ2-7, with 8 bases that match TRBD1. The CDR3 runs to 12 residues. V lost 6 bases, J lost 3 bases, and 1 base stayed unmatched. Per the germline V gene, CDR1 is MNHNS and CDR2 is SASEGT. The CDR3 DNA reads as TGTGCCAGCAGGGACAGGGTCTACGAGCAGTACTTC. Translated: CASRDRVYEQYF.

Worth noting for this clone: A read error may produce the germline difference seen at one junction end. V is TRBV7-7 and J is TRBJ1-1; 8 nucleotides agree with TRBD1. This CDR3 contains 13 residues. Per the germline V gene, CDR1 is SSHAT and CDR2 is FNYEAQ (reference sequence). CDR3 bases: TGTGCTAGCAGCCTCGGACAGGGAACTGAAGCTTTCTTT. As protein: CASSLGQGTEAFF.

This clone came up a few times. The chain's CDR3 is CAWSVRQMNTEAFF. The CDR3 DNA is TGTGCCTGGAGTGTACGGCAGATGAACACTGAAGCTTTCTTT. The V call is TRBV30, the J call TRBJ1-1, with D uncertain. Germline V gene data show CDR1 as GTSNPN and CDR2 as SVGIG (reference sequence). The CDR3 has 14 residues. Trimming pared 0 bases from V and 0 bases from J, leaving 8 bases between. Combining the CDR3 with reference TRBV30 and TRBJ1-1 gives the whole variable domain SQTIHQWPATLVQPVGSPLSLECTVEGTSNPNLYWYRQAAGRGLQLLFYSVGIGQISSEVPQNLSASRPQDRQFILSSKKLLLSDSGFYLCAWSVRQMNTEAFFGQGTRLTVV.

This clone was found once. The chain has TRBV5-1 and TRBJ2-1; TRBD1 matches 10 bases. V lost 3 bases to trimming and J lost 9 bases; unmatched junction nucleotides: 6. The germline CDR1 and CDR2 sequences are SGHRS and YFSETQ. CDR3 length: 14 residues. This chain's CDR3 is CASSSGQGSAEQFF. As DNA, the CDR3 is TGCGCCAGCAGCTCGGGACAGGGGTCGGCTGAGCAGTTCTTC.

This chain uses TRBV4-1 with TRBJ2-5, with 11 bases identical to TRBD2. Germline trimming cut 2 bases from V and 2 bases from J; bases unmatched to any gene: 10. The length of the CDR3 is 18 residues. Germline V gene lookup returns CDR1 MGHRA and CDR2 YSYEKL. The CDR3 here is CASSQTPGLAAAQETQYF. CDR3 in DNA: TGCGCCAGCAGCCAAACTCCGGGACTAGCGGCCGCGCAAGAGACCCAGTACTTC.

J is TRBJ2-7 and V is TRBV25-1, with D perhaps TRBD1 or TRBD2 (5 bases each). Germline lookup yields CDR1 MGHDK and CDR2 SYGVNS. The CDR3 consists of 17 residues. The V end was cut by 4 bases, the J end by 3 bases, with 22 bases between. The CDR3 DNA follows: TGTGCCAGCAGTGGAATAACCGGCAAACGGGGACGCTACGAGCAGTACTTC. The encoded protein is CASSGITGKRGRYEQYF.

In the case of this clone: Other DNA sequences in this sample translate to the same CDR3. CDR3 sequence (DNA): TGTGCCAGCAGTGCAAGCTCTGGGGCCAACGTCCTGACTTTC. Residues: CASSASSGANVLTF. The chain joins TRBV9 to TRBJ2-6; no firm D call. This CDR3 is 14 amino acids long. V was pared by 5 bases and J by 0 bases, with 6 bases between. The V gene's germline CDR1 is SGDLS and CDR2 YYNGEE.

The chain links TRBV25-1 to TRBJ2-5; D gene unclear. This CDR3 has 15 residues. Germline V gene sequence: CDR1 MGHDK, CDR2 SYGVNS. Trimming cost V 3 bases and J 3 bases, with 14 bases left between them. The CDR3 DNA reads TGTGCCAGCAGTGACTCCAGGCCCCCGGAAGAGACCCAGTACTTC. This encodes CASSDSRPPEETQYF.

CDR3: CASSQAGGGSYNEQFF. DNA for the CDR3: TGTGCCAGCAGCCAAGCGGGAGGGGGTTCCTACAATGAGCAGTTCTTC. V usage is TRBV11-3 and J usage is TRBJ2-1; TRBD2 matches at 10 bases. The CDR3 spans 16 residues. V lost 5 bases to trimming and J lost 1 base; unmatched junction nucleotides: 5. The germline V gene encodes CDR1 SGHNT and CDR2 YENEEA.

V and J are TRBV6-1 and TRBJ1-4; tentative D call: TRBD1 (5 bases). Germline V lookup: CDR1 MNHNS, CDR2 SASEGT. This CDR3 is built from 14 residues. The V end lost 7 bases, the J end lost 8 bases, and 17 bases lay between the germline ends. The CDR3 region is CASTAGPASEKLFF. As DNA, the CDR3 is TGTGCCAGCACCGCGGGACCCGCCAGCGAAAAACTGTTTTTT.

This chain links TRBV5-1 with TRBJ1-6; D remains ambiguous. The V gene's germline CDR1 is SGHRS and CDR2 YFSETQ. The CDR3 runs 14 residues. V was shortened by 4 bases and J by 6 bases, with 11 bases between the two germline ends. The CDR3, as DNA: TGCGCCAGCAGCCATGGAGACGGTAATTCACCCCTCCACTTT. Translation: CASSHGDGNSPLHF.

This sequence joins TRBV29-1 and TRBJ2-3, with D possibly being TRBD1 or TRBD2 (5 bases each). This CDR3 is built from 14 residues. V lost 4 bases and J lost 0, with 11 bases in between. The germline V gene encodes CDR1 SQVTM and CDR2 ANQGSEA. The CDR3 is CSVVRGGSTDTQYF. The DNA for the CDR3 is TGCAGCGTTGTTAGGGGCGGGAGCACAGATACGCAGTATTTT.

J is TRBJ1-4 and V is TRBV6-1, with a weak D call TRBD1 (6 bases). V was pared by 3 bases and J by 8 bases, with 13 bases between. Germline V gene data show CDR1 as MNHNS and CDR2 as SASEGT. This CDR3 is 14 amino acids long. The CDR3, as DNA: TGTGCCAGCAGTGATTGGGGGCAGTCCGAAAAACTGTTTTTT. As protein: CASSDWGQSEKLFF.